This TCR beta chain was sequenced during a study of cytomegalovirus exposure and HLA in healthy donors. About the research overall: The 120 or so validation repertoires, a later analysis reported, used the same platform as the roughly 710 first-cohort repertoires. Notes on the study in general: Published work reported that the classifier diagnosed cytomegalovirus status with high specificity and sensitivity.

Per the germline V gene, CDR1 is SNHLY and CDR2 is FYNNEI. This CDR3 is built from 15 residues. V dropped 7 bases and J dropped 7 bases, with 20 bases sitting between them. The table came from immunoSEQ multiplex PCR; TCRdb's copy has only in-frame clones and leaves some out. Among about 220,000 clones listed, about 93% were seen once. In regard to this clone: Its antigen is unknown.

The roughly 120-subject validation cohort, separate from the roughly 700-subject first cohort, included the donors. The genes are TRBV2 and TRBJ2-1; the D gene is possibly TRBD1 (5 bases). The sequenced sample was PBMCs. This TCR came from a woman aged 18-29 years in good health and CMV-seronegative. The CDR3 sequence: CASTTRWGSVNEQFF. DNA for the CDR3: TGTGCCAGCACCACCCGGTGGGGCTCGGTAAATGAGCAGTTCTTC. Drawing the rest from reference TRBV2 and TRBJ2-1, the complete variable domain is EPEVTQTPSHQVTQMGQEVILRCVPISNHLYFYWYRQILGQKVEFLVSFYNNEISEKSEIFDDQFSVERPDGSNFTLKIRSTKLEDSAMYFCASTTRWGSVNEQFFGPGTRLTVL.